This paragraph covers one TCR beta chain sequence. Its antigen remains unknown. Per germline, CDR1 SEHNR and CDR2 FQNEAQ (reference sequence). The CDR3 runs 15 residues. V lost 5 bases to trimming and J lost 0 bases, with 14 bases between them. Sequencing was performed with immunoSEQ multiplex PCR; in TCRdb, only in-frame clones are kept and a portion is missing. The sample records 80,000 to 100,000 clones, more than 85% being singletons. Donors were drawn from the 120-subject validation cohort, separate from the approximately 640-subject first cohort. The source of the sample is a study of cytomegalovirus exposure and HLA in healthy donors. The overall study: The roughly 120 validation repertoires, a later analysis reported, used the same platform as the roughly 660 repertoires from the first cohort.

Study results and caveats: The authors listed over 150 TCR beta chains as cytomegalovirus-associated.

The specimen sequenced was PBMCs. This TCR derives from a man between 18 and 29 years old in good health and CMV-seropositive. The V and J genes are TRBV7-9 and TRBJ2-7; tentatively, D is TRBD1 (5 bases). The CDR3 region is CASSPGSIPSYEQYF. CDR3 coding DNA: TGTGCCAGCAGCCCAGGGTCAATTCCCTCCTACGAGCAGTACTTC.